The TCR beta chain described here comes from a study of CD8+CD57+ T cells in acquired aplastic anemia. The use of genomic DNA as template underpinned the TCR beta VDJ and CDR3 profiling. TCRdb reanalysed the reads using MiXCR and keeps one entry per CDR3 protein. The profile shows around 210,000 distinct CDR3 sequences, more than 55% of them singletons. For sequencing, patients were chosen who had shown expansion of CD8+CD57+ cells by flow cytometry. Severe acquired aplastic anemia was present in every patient. Blood was sampled before the patients had received any therapy. Remarks on this clonotype: Its antigen is unknown.

V trimming: 6 bases; J trimming: 5 bases; junction bases outside the gene matches: 7. The germline V gene encodes CDR1 DFQATT and CDR2 SNEGSKA (reference sequence). This CDR3 region has 13 residues. Study-wide results and limits: Patients showed no significant difference from controls in CD8+ Simpson's diversity. There were roughly 30 CD8+ CDR3 sequences that occurred in both patients and controls.

The source is a human donor with aplastic anemia. V is TRBV20-1 and J is TRBJ1-1; 9 bases match TRBD1. Sequences were obtained from sorted CD4+, CD8+, or CD8+CD57+ T cells (not recorded which) from PBMCs. DNA of the CDR3: TGCAGTGCGAGGGGGACAGGGAGGACTGAAGCTTTCTTT. Amino acids: CSARGTGRTEAFF.